This is a list of T cell receptor beta chains from one sample in a study of shared clonotypes between healthy human individuals. Here immunoSEQ multiplex PCR was the method, and the copy in TCRdb shows in-frame clones only, minus some. Of hundreds of thousands of clones listed, 96% are singletons. The sample consisted of memory CD8+ T cells sorted from blood. These receptors were taken from a man aged 30 to 45 in good health. The CDR3 runs from the conserved cysteine through the conserved F or W. The D gene is left open where the match is weak. Size tells how often a clone was seen (once, few, many) or the class of an expanded clone, and some rows leave it out.

D: TRBD1
J: TRBJ1-1
V: TRBV7-8
size: once
DNA: TGTGCCAGCAGCGCGATCACAGGGGGCGATGAAGCTTTCTTT
CDR3: CASSAITGGDEAFF

D: TRBD2
J: TRBJ2-7
V: TRBV5-1
size: NA
DNA: TGCGCCAGCAGCTTGGCTAGCGGGGGGTACGAGCAGTACTTC
CDR3: CASSLASGGYEQYF

D: TRBD2
J: TRBJ2-5
V: TRBV7-9
size: once
DNA: TGTGCCAGCAGCTATCGGGGGGTACAAGAGACCCAGTACTTC
CDR3: CASSYRGVQETQYF

D: TRBD2
J: TRBJ2-1
V: TRBV25-1
size: once
DNA: TGTGCCAGCAATCTATGGGGGGGAGGCTACAATGAGCAGTTCTTC
CDR3: CASNLWGGGYNEQFF

D: NA
J: TRBJ2-1
V: TRBV7-9
size: NA
DNA: TGTGCCAGCAGCCCCCACCAGGTCAATGAGCAGTTCTTC
CDR3: CASSPHQVNEQFF

D: TRBD1
J: TRBJ2-5
V: TRBV10-3
size: NA
DNA: TGTGCCATCAGCCCGGGACAGGGACAAGAGACCCAGTACTTC
CDR3: CAISPGQGQETQYF

D: NA
J: TRBJ2-2
V: TRBV27
size: NA
DNA: TGTGCCAGCAGTTTTAACACCGGGGAGCTGTTTTTT
CDR3: CASSFNTGELFF

D: TRBD2
J: TRBJ2-3
V: TRBV5-1
size: NA
DNA: TGCGCCAGCAGCTTGGGATTCCATGGCGTCCGACTAGCTGATACGCAGTATTTT
CDR3: CASSLGFHGVRLADTQYF

D: NA
J: TRBJ2-7
V: TRBV27
size: NA
DNA: TGTGCCAGCAGGGGGTCGGACAGACCTTTCTACGAGCAGTACTTC
CDR3: CASRGSDRPFYEQYF

D: NA
J: TRBJ1-1
V: TRBV5-4
size: NA
DNA: TGTGCCAGCAGCTTCGGGGGACCCACTGAAGCTTTCTTT
CDR3: CASSFGGPTEAFF

D: TRBD2
J: TRBJ2-3
V: TRBV30
size: NA
DNA: TGTGCCTGGAGTATTCTAGCGGAGGTCACAGATACGCAGTATTTT
CDR3: CAWSILAEVTDTQYF

D: NA
J: TRBJ2-7
V: TRBV18
size: NA
DNA: TGTGCCAGCTCAACCTCCCTACTACGGGAAGGCTACGAGCAGTACTTC
CDR3: CASSTSLLREGYEQYF

D: NA
J: TRBJ1-3
V: TRBV7-3
size: NA
DNA: TGTGCCAACCCGACAGCCACCATATATTTT
CDR3: CANPTATIYF

D: TRBD1
J: TRBJ2-7
V: TRBV7-6
size: NA
DNA: TGTGCCAGCAGCTTCGGGACAGGGTACGAGCAGTACTTC
CDR3: CASSFGTGYEQYF

D: NA
J: TRBJ1-5
V: TRBV7-9
size: NA
DNA: TGTGCCAGCAGCGGGTCAGGGAAACTCCAGCCCCAGCATTTT
CDR3: CASSGSGKLQPQHF

D: NA
J: TRBJ2-2
V: TRBV6-5
size: NA
DNA: TGTGCCAGCAGGCTCCAGAACACCGGGGAGCTGTTTTTT
CDR3: CASRLQNTGELFF

D: NA
J: TRBJ2-3
V: TRBV7-9
size: NA
DNA: TGTGCCAGCAGCCATCGGACACCTAGCACAGATACGCAGTATTTT
CDR3: CASSHRTPSTDTQYF

D: NA
J: TRBJ2-7
V: TRBV28
size: NA
DNA: TGTGCCAGCAGTCCCCCGGGGGAGTCCTACGAGCAGTACTTC
CDR3: CASSPPGESYEQYF

D: TRBD2
J: TRBJ2-1
V: TRBV28
size: NA
DNA: TGTGCCAGCAGCCTAGGACTAGTATCCGCTAAGCAGTTCTTC
CDR3: CASSLGLVSAKQFF

D: TRBD2
J: TRBJ2-3
V: TRBV25-1
size: NA
DNA: TGTGCCAGCCTCGGGATAGCGGGAGTGACAGATACGCAGTATTTT
CDR3: CASLGIAGVTDTQYF

D: NA
J: TRBJ2-1
V: TRBV2
size: NA
DNA: TGTGCCAGCAGTGAAGCCAGATACAATGAGCAGTTCTTC
CDR3: CASSEARYNEQFF

D: NA
J: TRBJ1-4
V: TRBV11-2
size: NA
DNA: TGTGCCAGCAGCTTAGTGGCAGGGGAATATGAAAAACTGTTTTTT
CDR3: CASSLVAGEYEKLFF

D: NA
J: TRBJ1-5
V: TRBV5-1
size: NA
DNA: TGCGCCAGCAGCTTCCCCCGTGAGGCTCCCAATCAGCCCCAGCATTTT
CDR3: CASSFPREAPNQPQHF

D: NA
J: TRBJ1-1
V: TRBV19
size: once
DNA: TGTGCCGCAAGACGATCCCCGGACAACTACTTGAACACTGAAGCTTTCTTT
CDR3: CAARRSPDNYLNTEAFF